This TCR beta chain is from a study of cytotoxic CD8 clonotypes in ibrutinib-treated CLL. As for the study in general: The patients, under twelve relapsed/refractory and approximately 16 treatment-naive, included about 17 who were IGHV unmutated. Overall, around 25 responses were partial and 2 complete; following median about 68 months, 14 patients stayed remitted and 12 progressed. It was after a median roughly 13 months of treatment, range 6 to 36, that response samples were taken.

Assay: immunoSEQ multiplex PCR; the TCRdb copy retains only in-frame clones and omits some. The profile shows just over 35,000 clones, 71% of them singletons. The V end lost 4 bases, the J end lost 7 bases, and 18 bases lay between the germline ends. The CDR3 covers 15 residues. In germline, CDR1 is SGHDT, CDR2 YYEEEE. This receptor was taken from a human donor with chronic lymphocytic leukemia. The chain couples TRBV5-6 to TRBJ1-3; no clear D gene. The sample consisted of PBMCs, taken at disease progression, from a patient treated with ibrutinib. CDR3 region: CASSKVGVQANTIYF. For the CDR3, the DNA is TGTGCCAGCAGCAAGGTCGGGGTCCAAGCCAACACCATATATTTT.